The entry below describes one T cell receptor (beta chain). These data are taken from a study of shared clonotypes between healthy human individuals. The protocol was immunoSEQ multiplex PCR, while the TCRdb copy is restricted to in-frame clones and leaves out a portion. Of about 2.1 million clones listed, under 95% were seen once; the top ten hold more than 1.5%. CD45RO-negative, CCR7-selected cells formed the naive CD8 fraction, which excluded terminally differentiated effector memory CD45RA+ cells. Germline V gene sequence: CDR1 SGHTA, CDR2 FQGNSA. The CDR3 is 16 residues long. Trimming cost V 5 bases and J 2 bases; bases outside gene matches: 4.

J is TRBJ2-1 and V is TRBV7-2; TRBD2 matches 12 bases. The TCR originated in a man aged 18-30 years in good health. Some clones in this sample may be carry-over from other donors' samples. The sequenced sample was naive CD8+ T cells from PBMCs. This CDR3 reads CASSPWTSGAYNEQFF. The CDR3 coding sequence is TGTGCCAGCAGCCCATGGACTAGCGGGGCCTACAATGAGCAGTTCTTC.